These 20 T cell receptor beta chains were all obtained from the same sample, sequenced in a study of CD8 T cells in Susac syndrome. The RNA input was about 0.45 to 1 ug, and it was reverse transcribed with random hexamers. Via MiXCR, TCRdb re-called the immunoSEQ multiplex PCR reads, giving one row per CDR3 protein. The sample carries about 130,000 distinct CDR3 sequences, around 95% recorded once. The sample was CD4+ T cells from PBMCs. Receptors were obtained from a human donor in good health.

The rearrangement joins TRBV14 to TRBJ2-5; TRBD1 agrees at 10 bases. V shed 5 bases and J 5 bases; nucleotides not matched to a gene: 14. The germline gives CDR1 SGHDN, CDR2 FVKESK. This CDR3 contains 17 residues. This chain's CDR3 is CASSIRDRGTWSETQYF. CDR3 in DNA: TGTGCCAGCAGCATACGGGACAGGGGTACGTGGTCGGAGACCCAGTACTTC.

The chain combines TRBV7-9 with TRBJ2-3; D is uncertain. Germline-derived CDR1 and CDR2 are SEHNR and FQNEAQ (reference sequence). CDR3 size: 15 residues. Trimming removed 0 bases at V and 2 bases at J, with 9 bases between. The CDR3 loop reads CASSLAGYTTDTQYF. In DNA form, the CDR3 reads TGTGCCAGCAGCTTAGCAGGGTACACCACAGATACGCAGTATTTT. Variable domain in full (rest from reference TRBV7-9 and TRBJ2-3): DTGVSQNPRHKITKRGQNVTFRCDPISEHNRLYWYRQTLGQGPEFLTYFQNEAQLEKSRLLSDRFSAERPKGSFSTLEIQRTEQGDSAMYLCASSLAGYTTDTQYFGPGTRLTVL.

Only a few counts were recorded for this clonotype. The genes are TRBV18 and TRBJ2-7; D may match TRBD1 or TRBD2 (5 bases each). Germline CDR1 reads KGHSH; CDR2 reads LQKENI. The germline V and J ends were trimmed by 2 bases and 3 bases, with 11 bases remaining between them. CDR3 length: 14 amino acids. The CDR3 DNA is TGTGCCAGCTCACCAGGGGGTGAACTCTACGAGCAGTACTTC. It is translated as CASSPGGELYEQYF. Using reference TRBV18 and TRBJ2-7 for the parts outside the CDR3, the full variable domain is NAGVMQNPRHLVRRRGQEARLRCSPMKGHSHVYWYRQLPEEGLKFMVYLQKENIIDESGMPKERFSAEFPKEGPSILRIQQVVRGDSAAYFCASSPGGELYEQYFGPGTRLTVT.

The V call is TRBV9, the J call TRBJ2-3; D unresolved. V was cut by 0 bases and J by 8 bases, with 10 bases left in between. The CDR3 sequence is 13 residues long. Germline CDR1 and CDR2: SGDLS and YYNGEE. The CDR3 region is CASSVVSDLTQYF. In DNA, the CDR3 is TGTGCCAGCAGCGTAGTGTCAGATCTTACGCAGTATTTT.

The rearrangement joins TRBV5-4 to TRBJ2-7; no reliable D call. The CDR3 runs 16 residues. V was pared by 2 bases and J by 0 bases, with 15 bases between. Germline V gene sequence: CDR1 SGHNT, CDR2 YYREEE (reference sequence). The CDR3 DNA is TGTGCCAGCAGCTTAAGGGCCATAACGGCCTCCTACGAGCAGTACTTC. It specifies CASSLRAITASYEQYF.

The V and J genes are TRBV27 and TRBJ1-6, with a tentative D call TRBD1 (6 bases). V lost 3 bases, J lost 8 bases, and 14 bases lay in between. There are 15 residues in the CDR3. Germline lookup yields CDR1 MNHEY and CDR2 SMNVEV (reference sequence). The CDR3 DNA sequence: TGTGCCAGCAGTTTTAGGAGGGGGAAGGATTCACCCCTCCACTTT. This gives the protein CASSFRRGKDSPLHF.

The rearrangement joins TRBV5-4 to TRBJ2-7, with D tentatively TRBD1 (7 bases). The CDR3 has 14 residues. V was cut by 3 bases and J by 0 bases, with 10 bases left in between. Germline V gene data show CDR1 as SGHNT and CDR2 as YYREEE (reference sequence). The CDR3 DNA reads as TGTGCCAGCAGCTCGGGGGACAGCTCCTACGAGCAGTACTTC. It translates to CASSSGDSSYEQYF.

This clonotype was recorded once. The chain carries TRBV20-1 and TRBJ2-2; TRBD2 matches at 12 bases. Unmatched junction bases numbered 7, after V lost 3 bases and J lost 5 bases. Germline loops: CDR1 DFQATT, CDR2 SNEGSKA (reference sequence). CDR3 length equals 16 residues. The CDR3 protein is CSARSRLAGETGELFF. The CDR3 region has the DNA TGCAGTGCTAGGTCCCGACTAGCGGGAGAGACCGGGGAGCTGTTTTTT.

The chain is built from TRBV6-5 and TRBJ1-1; perhaps TRBD1 as D (6 bases). The V end lost 0 bases, the J end lost 3 bases, and 8 bases lay between the germline ends. Looked up from germline, CDR1 is MNHEY and CDR2 is SVGAGI. This CDR3 contains 14 residues. The CDR3 region is CASSYSYRDTEAFF. In DNA form, the CDR3 reads TGTGCCAGCAGTTACTCGTACAGGGACACTGAAGCTTTCTTT.

This chain uses TRBV12-3 or TRBV12-4 with TRBJ1-2; no clear D gene. Trimming took off 5 bases at V and 1 base at J, with 5 bases between the two ends. The CDR3 spans 12 residues. CDR3 loop: CASSGSNYGYTF. DNA of the CDR3: TGTGCCAGCAGTGGCAGTAACTATGGCTACACCTTC.

The CDR3 sequence is CSASSSPGELFF. CDR3 bases: TGCAGTGCTAGCTCCAGTCCCGGGGAGCTGTTTTTT. The V gene is TRBV20-1, the J gene TRBJ2-2; D remains ambiguous. Between the trimmed V and J ends, which lost 3 bases and 6 bases, there was a span of 8 bases. The CDR3 covers 12 residues. Germline CDR1 and CDR2: DFQATT and SNEGSKA (reference sequence).

The chain has TRBV6-5 and TRBJ2-1; TRBD2 agrees at 14 bases. Germline CDR1 MNHEY, CDR2 SVGAGI. Trimming took 0 bases from V and 12 from J; bases not matched to a gene: 4. CDR3 size: 15 residues. This CDR3 is CASSYSPGLAGVQFF. The CDR3 DNA sequence: TGTGCCAGCAGTTACTCGCCGGGACTAGCGGGAGTGCAGTTCTTC.

CDR3: CASSPRQEHSGNTIYF. In DNA, the CDR3 is TGTGCCAGCTCACCTAGACAGGAGCACTCTGGAAACACCATATATTTT. This sequence joins TRBV18 and TRBJ1-3; TRBD1 is a possible D gene (6 bases). The CDR3 is 16 residues long. Germline CDR1 reads KGHSH; CDR2 reads LQKENI. Trimming left V 3 bases short and J 0 bases short, with 12 bases between. Complete variable domain (other parts from reference TRBV18 and TRBJ1-3): NAGVMQNPRHLVRRRGQEARLRCSPMKGHSHVYWYRQLPEEGLKFMVYLQKENIIDESGMPKERFSAEFPKEGPSILRIQQVVRGDSAAYFCASSPRQEHSGNTIYFGEGSWLTVV.

The chain couples TRBV5-1 to TRBJ1-1; D is undetermined. The CDR3 runs 13 residues. Trimming removed 1 base at V and 0 bases at J, with 4 bases between. The germline CDR1 and CDR2 sequences are SGHRS and YFSETQ. The CDR3 sequence is CASSLLLNTEAFF. Here the CDR3 DNA reads TGCGCCAGCAGCTTGCTCCTGAACACTGAAGCTTTCTTT.

This chain links TRBV2 with TRBJ2-5; 8 nucleotides line up with TRBD1. The junction had 4 bases not matched to a gene; V was cut back by 7 bases and J by 3 bases. The CDR3 extends over 13 amino acids. Germline loops: CDR1 SNHLY, CDR2 FYNNEI. The CDR3 nucleotides read TGTGCCAGCACTGGGACAGGCGAAGAGACCCAGTACTTC. It yields the protein CASTGTGEETQYF.

This chain links TRBV19 with TRBJ2-5; TRBD1 might be the D (7 bases). Germline lookup yields CDR1 LNHDA and CDR2 SQIVND (reference sequence). CDR3 length: 14 amino acids. Trimming took off 3 bases at V and 4 bases at J, with 12 bases between the two ends. CDR3 region: CASSMVQGGETQYF. CDR3 coding DNA: TGTGCCAGTAGTATGGTTCAGGGGGGAGAGACCCAGTACTTC.

The chain combines TRBV30 with TRBJ1-2; D gene uncertain. Germline V gene data show CDR1 as GTSNPN and CDR2 as SVGIG (reference sequence). Trimming stripped 2 bases from V and 4 bases from J, with 14 bases between. This CDR3 comprises 14 residues. The CDR3 sequence: CAWSRWTLGYGYTF. The CDR3 DNA sequence: TGTGCCTGGAGTCGGTGGACCCTTGGCTATGGCTACACCTTC.

The V call is TRBV4-3, the J call TRBJ1-5; D remains ambiguous. Trimming took 0 bases from V and 7 from J, leaving 7 bases between them. The CDR3 has 13 residues. Germline loops: CDR1 LGHNA, CDR2 YSLEER. The CDR3 reads CASSQDERQPQHF. CDR3 in DNA: TGCGCCAGCAGCCAAGATGAGAGGCAGCCCCAGCATTTT.

The rearrangement joins TRBV5-1 to TRBJ1-2; the D gene is possibly TRBD1 (5 bases). The ends were cut back, 2 bases at V and 8 bases at J, with 13 bases in the middle. The germline CDR1 and CDR2 sequences are SGHRS and YFSETQ. This CDR3 has 13 amino acids. CDR3: CASSLAGSTGYTF. CDR3 in DNA: TGCGCCAGCAGCTTAGCAGGGTCGACGGGCTACACCTTC.

This clonotype was counted a single time. The chain links TRBV29-1 to TRBJ2-4; 10 bases are shared with TRBD1. Germline CDR1 SQVTM, CDR2 ANQGSEA. V shed 7 bases and J 8 bases; nucleotides not matched to a gene: 11. The CDR3 is made up of 14 amino acids. The CDR3 nucleotides are TGCAGCGCTGCGCTGGACAGGGGGTCGGACATTCAGTACTTC. It specifies CSAALDRGSDIQYF.